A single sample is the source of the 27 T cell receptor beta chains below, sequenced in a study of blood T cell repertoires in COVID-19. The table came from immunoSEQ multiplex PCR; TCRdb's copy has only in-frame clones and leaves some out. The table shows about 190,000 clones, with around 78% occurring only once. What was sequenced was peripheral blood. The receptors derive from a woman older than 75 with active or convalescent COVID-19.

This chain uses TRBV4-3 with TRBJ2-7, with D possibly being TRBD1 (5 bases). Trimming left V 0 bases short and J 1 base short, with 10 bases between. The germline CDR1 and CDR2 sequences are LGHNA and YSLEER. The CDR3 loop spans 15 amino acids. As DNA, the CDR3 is TGCGCCAGCAGCCAAGAGCAGCAGGGATCCTACGAGCAGTACTTC. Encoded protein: CASSQEQQGSYEQYF.

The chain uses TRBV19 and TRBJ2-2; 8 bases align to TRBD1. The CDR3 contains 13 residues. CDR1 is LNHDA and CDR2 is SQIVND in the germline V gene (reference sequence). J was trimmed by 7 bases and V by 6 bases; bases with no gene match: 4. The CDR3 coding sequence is TGTGCCAGTAGGCAGGGGGCGGTCGGGGAGCTGTTTTTT. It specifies CASRQGAVGELFF.

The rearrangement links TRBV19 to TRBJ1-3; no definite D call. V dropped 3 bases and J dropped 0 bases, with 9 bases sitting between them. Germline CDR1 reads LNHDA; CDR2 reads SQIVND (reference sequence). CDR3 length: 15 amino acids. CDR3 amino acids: CASSMGLFSGNTIYF. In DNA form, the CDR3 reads TGTGCCAGTAGTATGGGCTTGTTCTCTGGAAACACCATATATTTT.

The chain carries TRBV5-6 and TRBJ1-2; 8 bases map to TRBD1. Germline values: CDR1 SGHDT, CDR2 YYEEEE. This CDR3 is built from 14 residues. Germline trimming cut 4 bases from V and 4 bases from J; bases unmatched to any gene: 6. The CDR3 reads CASSRTGSGYGYTF. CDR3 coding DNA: TGTGCCAGCAGCCGGACAGGGTCGGGCTATGGCTACACCTTC.

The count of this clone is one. The CDR3 region has the DNA TGTGCCAGCAGCCGGGACTACCGAAACTACGAGCAGTACTTC. Residues: CASSRDYRNYEQYF. The chain employs TRBV5-5 and TRBJ2-7; 7 bases agree with TRBD2. The J segment lost 3 bases and the V segment lost 4 bases, leaving 7 bases of the junction unmatched. CDR1 is SGHKS and CDR2 is YYEKEE in the germline V gene (reference sequence). CDR3 length: 14 residues.

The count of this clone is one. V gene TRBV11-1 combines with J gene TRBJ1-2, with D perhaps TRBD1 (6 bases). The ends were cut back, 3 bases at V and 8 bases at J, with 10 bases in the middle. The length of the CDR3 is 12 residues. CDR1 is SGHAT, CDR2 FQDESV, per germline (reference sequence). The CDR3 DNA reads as TGTGCCAGCAGCTTGGGGGCTACGGGCTACACCTTC. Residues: CASSLGATGYTF. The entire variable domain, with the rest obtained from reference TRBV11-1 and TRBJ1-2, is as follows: EAEVAQSPRYKITEKSQAVAFWCDPISGHATLYWYRQILGQGPELLVQFQDESVVDDSQLPKDRFSAERLKGVDSTLKIQPAELGDSAMYLCASSLGATGYTFGSGTRLTVV.

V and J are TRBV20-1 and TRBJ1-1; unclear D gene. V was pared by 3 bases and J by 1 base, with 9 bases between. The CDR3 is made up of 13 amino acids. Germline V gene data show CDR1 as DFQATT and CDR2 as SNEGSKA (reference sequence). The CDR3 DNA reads TGCAGTGCTAGTCTGTCCGGGAACACTGAAGCTTTCTTT. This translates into CSASLSGNTEAFF.

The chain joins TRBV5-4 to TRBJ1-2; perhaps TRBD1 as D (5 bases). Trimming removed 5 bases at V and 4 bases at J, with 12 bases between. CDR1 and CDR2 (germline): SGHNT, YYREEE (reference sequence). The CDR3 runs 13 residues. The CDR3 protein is CASRWAQGYGYTF. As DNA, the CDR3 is TGTGCCAGCAGATGGGCTCAGGGCTATGGCTACACCTTC.

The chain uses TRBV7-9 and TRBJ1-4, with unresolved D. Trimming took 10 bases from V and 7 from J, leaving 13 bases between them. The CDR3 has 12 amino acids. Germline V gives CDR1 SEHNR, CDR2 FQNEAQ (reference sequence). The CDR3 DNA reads TGTGCCACTAGGTTTGCTTCTGAAAAACTGTTTTTT. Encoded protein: CATRFASEKLFF. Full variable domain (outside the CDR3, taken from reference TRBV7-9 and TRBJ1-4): DTGVSQNPRHKITKRGQNVTFRCDPISEHNRLYWYRQTLGQGPEFLTYFQNEAQLEKSRLLSDRFSAERPKGSFSTLEIQRTEQGDSAMYLCATRFASEKLFFGSGTQLSVL.

CDR3 nucleotide sequence: TGTGCCAGCAGCTTGCGGGACCCTAACATGAACACTGAAGCTTTCTTT. Its translation is CASSLRDPNMNTEAFF. This chain connects TRBV7-8 to TRBJ1-1; weak D call: TRBD1 (5 bases). This CDR3 region has 16 residues. The germline V gene encodes CDR1 SGHVS and CDR2 FQNEAQ. V was shortened by 3 bases and J by 0 bases, with 14 bases between the two germline ends.

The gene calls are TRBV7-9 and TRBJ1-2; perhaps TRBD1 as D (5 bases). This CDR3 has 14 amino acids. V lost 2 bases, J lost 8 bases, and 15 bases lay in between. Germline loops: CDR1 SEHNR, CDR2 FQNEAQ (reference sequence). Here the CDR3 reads CASSLSAGQEGYTF. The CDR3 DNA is TGTGCCAGCAGCTTATCGGCAGGGCAGGAAGGCTACACCTTC.

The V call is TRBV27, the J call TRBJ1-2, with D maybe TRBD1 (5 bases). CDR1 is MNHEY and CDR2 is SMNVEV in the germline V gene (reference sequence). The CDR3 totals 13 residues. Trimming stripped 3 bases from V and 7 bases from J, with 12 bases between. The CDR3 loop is CASSFVGRAGYTF. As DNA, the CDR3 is TGTGCCAGCAGTTTTGTAGGCAGGGCTGGCTACACCTTC.

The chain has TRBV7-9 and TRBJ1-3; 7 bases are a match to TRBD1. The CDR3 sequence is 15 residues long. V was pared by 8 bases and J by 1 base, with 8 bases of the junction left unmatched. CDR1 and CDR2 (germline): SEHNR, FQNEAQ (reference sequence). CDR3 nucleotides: TGTGCCAGCCTGGGACAGACTGGTTCTGGAAACACCATATATTTT. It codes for CASLGQTGSGNTIYF.

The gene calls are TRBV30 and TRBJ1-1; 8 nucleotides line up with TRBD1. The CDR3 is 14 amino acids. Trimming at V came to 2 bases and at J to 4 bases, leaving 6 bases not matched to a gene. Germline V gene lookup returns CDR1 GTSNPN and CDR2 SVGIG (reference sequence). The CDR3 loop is CAWSRDRLGTEAFF. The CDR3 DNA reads TGTGCCTGGAGTAGGGACAGGTTGGGCACTGAAGCTTTCTTT.

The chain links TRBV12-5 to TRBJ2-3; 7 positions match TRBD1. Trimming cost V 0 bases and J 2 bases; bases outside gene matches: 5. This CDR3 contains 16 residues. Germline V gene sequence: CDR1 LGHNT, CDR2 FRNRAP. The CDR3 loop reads CASGLVIDRATDTQYF. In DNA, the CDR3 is TGTGCTAGTGGTTTGGTAATAGACAGGGCCACAGATACGCAGTATTTT.

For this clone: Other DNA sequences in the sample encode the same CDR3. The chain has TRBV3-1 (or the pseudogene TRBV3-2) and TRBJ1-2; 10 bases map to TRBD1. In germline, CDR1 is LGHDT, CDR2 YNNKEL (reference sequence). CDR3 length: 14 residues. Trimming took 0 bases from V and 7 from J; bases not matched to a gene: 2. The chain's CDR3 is CASSQDGQGGGYTF. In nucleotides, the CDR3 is TGTGCCAGCAGCCAAGACGGACAGGGGGGTGGCTACACCTTC.

Here the CDR3 DNA reads TGTGCCAGCAGCTCCAGGGGGGTCCCCTACGAGCAGTACTTC. This codes for CASSSRGVPYEQYF. The V gene is TRBV7-2, the J gene TRBJ2-7; weak D call: TRBD1 (7 bases). This CDR3 has 14 amino acids. The germline V and J ends were trimmed by 4 bases and 2 bases, with 12 bases remaining between them. CDR1 is SGHTA, CDR2 FQGNSA, per germline.

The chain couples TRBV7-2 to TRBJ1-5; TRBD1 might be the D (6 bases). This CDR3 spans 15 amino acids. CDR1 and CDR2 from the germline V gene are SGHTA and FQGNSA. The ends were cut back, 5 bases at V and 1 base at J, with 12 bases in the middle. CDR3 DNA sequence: TGTGCCAGCAGCCAAGGGGGGGTCAGCAATCAGCCCCAGCATTTT. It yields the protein CASSQGGVSNQPQHF.

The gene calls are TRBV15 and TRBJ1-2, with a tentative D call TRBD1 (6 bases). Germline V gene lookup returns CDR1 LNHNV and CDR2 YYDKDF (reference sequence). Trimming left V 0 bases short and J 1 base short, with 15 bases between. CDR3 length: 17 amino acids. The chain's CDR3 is CATSRDYLRQVNYGYTF. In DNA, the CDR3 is TGTGCCACCAGCAGAGATTACCTGAGACAGGTTAACTATGGCTACACCTTC.

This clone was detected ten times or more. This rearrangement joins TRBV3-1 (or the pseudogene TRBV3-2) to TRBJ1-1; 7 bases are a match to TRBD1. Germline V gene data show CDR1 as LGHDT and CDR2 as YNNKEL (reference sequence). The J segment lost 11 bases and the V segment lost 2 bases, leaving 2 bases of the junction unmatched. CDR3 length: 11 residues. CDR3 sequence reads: CASSQQGEAFF. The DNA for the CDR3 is TGTGCCAGCAGCCAACAGGGGGAGGCTTTCTTT.

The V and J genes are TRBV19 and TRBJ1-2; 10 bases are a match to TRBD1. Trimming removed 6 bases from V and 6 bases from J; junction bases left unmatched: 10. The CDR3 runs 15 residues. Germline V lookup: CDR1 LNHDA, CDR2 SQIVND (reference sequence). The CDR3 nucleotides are TGTGCCAGTAGCCCGACAGGGGGCAGGGTAGATGGCTACACCTTC. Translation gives CASSPTGGRVDGYTF.

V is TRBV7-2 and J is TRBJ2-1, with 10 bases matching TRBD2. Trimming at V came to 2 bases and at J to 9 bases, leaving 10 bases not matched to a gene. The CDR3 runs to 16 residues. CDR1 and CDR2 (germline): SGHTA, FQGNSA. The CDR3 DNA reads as TGTGCCAGCAGCTTACGACCAGCGGGGGGGCCGAGTGAGCAGTTCTTC. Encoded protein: CASSLRPAGGPSEQFF.

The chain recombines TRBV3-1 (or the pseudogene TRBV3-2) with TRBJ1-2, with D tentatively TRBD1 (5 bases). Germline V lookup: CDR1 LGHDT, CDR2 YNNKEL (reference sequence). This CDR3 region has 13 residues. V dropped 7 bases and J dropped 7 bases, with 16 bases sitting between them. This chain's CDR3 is CASTGTWGGGYTF. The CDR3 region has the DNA TGTGCCAGCACTGGGACCTGGGGAGGTGGCTACACCTTC.

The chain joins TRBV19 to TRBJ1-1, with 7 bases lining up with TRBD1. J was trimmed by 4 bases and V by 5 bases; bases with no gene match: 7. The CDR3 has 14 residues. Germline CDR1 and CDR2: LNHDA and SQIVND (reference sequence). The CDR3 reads CASSHRGEGTEAFF. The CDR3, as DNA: TGTGCCAGTAGTCACAGGGGTGAGGGCACTGAAGCTTTCTTT. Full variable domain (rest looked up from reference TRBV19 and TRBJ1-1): DGGITQSPKYLFRKEGQNVTLSCEQNLNHDAMYWYRQDPGQGLRLIYYSQIVNDFQKGDIAEGYSVSREKKESFPLTVTSAQKNPTAFYLCASSHRGEGTEAFFGQGTRLTVV.

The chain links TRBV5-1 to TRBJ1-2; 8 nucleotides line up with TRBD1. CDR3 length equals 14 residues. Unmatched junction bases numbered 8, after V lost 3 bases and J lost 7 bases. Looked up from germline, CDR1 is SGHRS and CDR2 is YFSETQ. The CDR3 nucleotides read TGCGCCAGCAGCTCGTTCGACAGGGGTGGTGGCTACACCTTC. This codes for CASSSFDRGGGYTF.

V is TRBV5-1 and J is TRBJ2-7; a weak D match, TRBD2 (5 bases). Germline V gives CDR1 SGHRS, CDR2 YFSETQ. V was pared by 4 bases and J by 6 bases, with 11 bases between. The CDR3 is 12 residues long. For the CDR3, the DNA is TGCGCCAGCAGCCTGGTGGCGGGCGAGCAGTACTTC. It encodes CASSLVAGEQYF.

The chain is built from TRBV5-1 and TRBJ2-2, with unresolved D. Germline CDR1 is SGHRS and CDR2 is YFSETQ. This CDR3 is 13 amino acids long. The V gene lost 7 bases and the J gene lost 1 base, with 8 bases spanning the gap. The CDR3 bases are TGCGCCAGCCGGGTTAAGAACACCGGGGAGCTGTTTTTT. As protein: CASRVKNTGELFF.